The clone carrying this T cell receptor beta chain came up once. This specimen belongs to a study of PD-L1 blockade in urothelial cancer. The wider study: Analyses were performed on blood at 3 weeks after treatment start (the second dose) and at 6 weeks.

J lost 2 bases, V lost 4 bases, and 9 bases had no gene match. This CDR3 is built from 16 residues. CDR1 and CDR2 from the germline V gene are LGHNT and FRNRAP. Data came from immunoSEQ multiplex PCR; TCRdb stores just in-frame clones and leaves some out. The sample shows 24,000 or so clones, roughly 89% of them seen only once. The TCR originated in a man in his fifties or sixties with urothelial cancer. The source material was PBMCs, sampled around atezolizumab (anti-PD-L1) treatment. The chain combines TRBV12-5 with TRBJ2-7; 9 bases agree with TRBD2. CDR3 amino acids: CASGSSLAGSPYEQYF. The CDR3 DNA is TGTGCTAGTGGTTCGTCTCTAGCGGGGTCGCCCTACGAGCAGTACTTC.